A selection of T cell receptor beta chains follows, all from one sample in a study of blood T cell repertoires in COVID-19. Clones were sequenced by immunoSEQ multiplex PCR, and TCRdb holds only the in-frame ones, with some missing. The sample contains around 130,000 clones, 85% of which appear only once. Sequenced: peripheral blood. These receptors were collected from a man between 60 and 75 years old with acute or convalescent COVID-19. Both conserved end residues are trimmed from each CDR3. The order of the fields is J gene, V gene, CDR3 protein.

>TRBJ2-1|TRBV5-1
ASSLASGSLDEQF
>TRBJ1-1|TRBV20-1
SPRNTEAF
>TRBJ2-7|TRBV4-3
ASSQDPPPAYEQY
>TRBJ1-4|TRBV2
ASSEAPMATNEKLF
>TRBJ1-2|TRBV4-1
ASSQDLTTRAGYGYT
>TRBJ2-3|TRBV29-1
SARQGADTQY
>TRBJ2-3|TRBV24-1
ATSDHNGLAGADTQY
>TRBJ2-1|TRBV24-1
ATRGGLTANHNEQF
>TRBJ1-5|TRBV12-5
ASAEAYQPQH
>TRBJ1-5|TRBV28
ASSLRDQPQH
>TRBJ2-1|TRBV27
ASSIPGGYNEQF
>TRBJ2-7|TRBV28
ASSLGRLLYEQY
>TRBJ2-5|TRBV4-2
ASSRGGSGRSQETQY
>TRBJ2-1|TRBV7-8
ASSLGGRPYNEQF
>TRBJ2-5|TRBV11-2
ASSGLAGETQY
>TRBJ2-2|TRBV9
ASSVGQELTGELF
>TRBJ2-7|TRBV29-1
SVELAGGVEQY
>TRBJ2-3|TRBV7-3
ASSLTGGSADTQY
>TRBJ1-1|TRBV5-1
ASSLVGEANTEAF
>TRBJ2-1|TRBV6-4
ASSDSVTGYNEQF
>TRBJ1-2|TRBV25-1
ASSAPGQLYGYT
>TRBJ1-4|TRBV4-3
ASSQDVQAANEKLF
>TRBJ2-5|TRBV6-2/TRBV6-3
ASSYSVPGRGETQY
>TRBJ1-1|TRBV6-5
ASRVLQGGSTEAF
>TRBJ1-2|TRBV5-4
ASSLRSRNYGYT
>TRBJ2-3|TRBV15
ATSRGLSGSTDTQY
>TRBJ2-3|TRBV5-8
ASSLVSSRADTQY
>TRBJ1-4|TRBV28
ASSPGGNEKLF
>TRBJ2-5|TRBV10-3
AISENGREETQY
>TRBJ2-3|TRBV6-2/TRBV6-3
ASSPSGRGGDTQY
>TRBJ2-7|TRBV7-2
ASSLAGGAYEQY
>TRBJ1-5|TRBV6-5
ASRPTGFDQPQH
>TRBJ1-5|TRBV6-1
ASSEAGQPQPQH
>TRBJ2-2|TRBV15
ATSRDRGTGELF
>TRBJ2-7|TRBV5-1
ASSLATQGGSYEQY
>TRBJ2-6|TRBV2
ASKGQGSSGANVLT
>TRBJ1-1|TRBV5-8
ASSPGTTAGVNTEAF
>TRBJ2-2|TRBV27
ASSLGRTNTGELF
>TRBJ2-2|TRBV29-1
SAKSSDRMNTGELF
>TRBJ2-2|TRBV27
ASSLGLAGQTGELF